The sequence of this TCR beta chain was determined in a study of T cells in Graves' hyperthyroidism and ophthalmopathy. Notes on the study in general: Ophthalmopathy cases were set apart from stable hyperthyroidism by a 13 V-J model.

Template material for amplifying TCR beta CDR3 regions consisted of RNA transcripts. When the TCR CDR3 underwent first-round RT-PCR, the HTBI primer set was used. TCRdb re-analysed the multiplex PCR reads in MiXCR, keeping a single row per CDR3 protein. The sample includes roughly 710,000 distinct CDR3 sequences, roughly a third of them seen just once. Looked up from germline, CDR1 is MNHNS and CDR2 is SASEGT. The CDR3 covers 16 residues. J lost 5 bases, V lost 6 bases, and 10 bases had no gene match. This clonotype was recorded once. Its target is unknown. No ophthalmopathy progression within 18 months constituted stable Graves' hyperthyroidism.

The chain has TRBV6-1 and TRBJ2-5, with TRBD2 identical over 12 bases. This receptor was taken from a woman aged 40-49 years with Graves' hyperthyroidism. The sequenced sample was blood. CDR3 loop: CASSLSKTSGGETQYF. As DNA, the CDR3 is TGTGCCAGCAGCCTCAGCAAGACTAGCGGGGGTGAGACCCAGTACTTC.